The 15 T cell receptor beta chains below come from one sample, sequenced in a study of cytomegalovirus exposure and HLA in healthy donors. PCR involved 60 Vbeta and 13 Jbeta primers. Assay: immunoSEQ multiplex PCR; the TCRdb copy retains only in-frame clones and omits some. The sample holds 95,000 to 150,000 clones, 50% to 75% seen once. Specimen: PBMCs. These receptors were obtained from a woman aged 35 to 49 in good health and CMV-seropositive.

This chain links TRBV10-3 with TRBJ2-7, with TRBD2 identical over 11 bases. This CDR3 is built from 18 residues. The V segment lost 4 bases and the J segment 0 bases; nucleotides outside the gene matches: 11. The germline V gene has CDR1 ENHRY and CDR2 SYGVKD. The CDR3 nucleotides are TGTGCCATCAGTGGTAGGCTAGCGGGGGGACCGAGCTCCTACGAGCAGTACTTC. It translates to CAISGRLAGGPSSYEQYF.

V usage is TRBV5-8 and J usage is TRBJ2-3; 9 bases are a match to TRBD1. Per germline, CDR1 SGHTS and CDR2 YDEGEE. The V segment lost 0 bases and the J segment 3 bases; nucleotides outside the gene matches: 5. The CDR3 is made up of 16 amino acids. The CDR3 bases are TGTGCCAGCAGCTTGGTCGCCGGACAGGGGACAGATACGCAGTATTTT. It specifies CASSLVAGQGTDTQYF. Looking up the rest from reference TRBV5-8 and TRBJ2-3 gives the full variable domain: EAGVTQSPTHLIKTRGQQATLRCSPISGHTSVYWYQQALGLGLQFLLWYDEGEERNRGNFPPRFSGRQFPNYSSELNVNALELEDSALYLCASSLVAGQGTDTQYFGPGTRLTVL.

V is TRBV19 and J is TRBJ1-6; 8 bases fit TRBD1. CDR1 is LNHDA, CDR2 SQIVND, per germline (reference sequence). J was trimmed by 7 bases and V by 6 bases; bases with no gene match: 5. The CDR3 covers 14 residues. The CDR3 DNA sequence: TGTGCCAGTAGCCCTCAGGGGGCGAATTCACCCCTCCACTTT. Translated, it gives CASSPQGANSPLHF.

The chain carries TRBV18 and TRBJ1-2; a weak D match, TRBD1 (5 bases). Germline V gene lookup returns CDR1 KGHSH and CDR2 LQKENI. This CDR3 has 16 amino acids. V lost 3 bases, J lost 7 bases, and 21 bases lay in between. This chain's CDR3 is CASSPGGQGAFGGYTF. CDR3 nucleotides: TGTGCCAGCTCACCCGGAGGGCAGGGCGCTTTTGGTGGCTACACCTTC.

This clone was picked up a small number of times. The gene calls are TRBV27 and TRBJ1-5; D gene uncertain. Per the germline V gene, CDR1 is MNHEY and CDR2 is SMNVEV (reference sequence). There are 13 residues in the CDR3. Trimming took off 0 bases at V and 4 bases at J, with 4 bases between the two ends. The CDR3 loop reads CASSLSLNQPQHF. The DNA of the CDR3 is TGTGCCAGCAGTTTATCCTTAAATCAGCCCCAGCATTTT.

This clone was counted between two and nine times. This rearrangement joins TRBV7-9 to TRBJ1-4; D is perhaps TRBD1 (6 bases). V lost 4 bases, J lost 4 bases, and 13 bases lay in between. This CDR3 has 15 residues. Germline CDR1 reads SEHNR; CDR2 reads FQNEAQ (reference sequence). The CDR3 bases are TGTGCCAGCAGCTCCGACGGGACAAGTAATGAAAAACTGTTTTTT. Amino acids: CASSSDGTSNEKLFF.

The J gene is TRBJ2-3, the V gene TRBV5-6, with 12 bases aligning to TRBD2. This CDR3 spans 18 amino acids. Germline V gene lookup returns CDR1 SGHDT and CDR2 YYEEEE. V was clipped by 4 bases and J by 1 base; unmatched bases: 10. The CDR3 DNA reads TGTGCCAGCAGCGTCGGACTAGCGGGGAAGTGGGGCACAGATACGCAGTATTTT. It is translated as CASSVGLAGKWGTDTQYF.

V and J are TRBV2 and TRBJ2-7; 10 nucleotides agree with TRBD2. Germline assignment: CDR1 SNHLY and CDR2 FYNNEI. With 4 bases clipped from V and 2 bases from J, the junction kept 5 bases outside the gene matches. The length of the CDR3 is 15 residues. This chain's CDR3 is CASSAGGLAAYEQYF. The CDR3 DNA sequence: TGTGCCAGCAGTGCTGGTGGACTAGCGGCCTACGAGCAGTACTTC.

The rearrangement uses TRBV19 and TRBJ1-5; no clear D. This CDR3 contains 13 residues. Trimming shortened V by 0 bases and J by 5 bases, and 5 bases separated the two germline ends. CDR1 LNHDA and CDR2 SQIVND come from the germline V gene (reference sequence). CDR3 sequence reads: CASSIDIDQPQHF. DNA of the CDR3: TGTGCCAGTAGTATAGATATCGATCAGCCCCAGCATTTT.

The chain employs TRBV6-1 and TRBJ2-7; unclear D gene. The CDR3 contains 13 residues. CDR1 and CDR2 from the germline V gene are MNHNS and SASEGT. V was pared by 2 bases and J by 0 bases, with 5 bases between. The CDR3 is CASSEHFSYEQYF. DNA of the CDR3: TGTGCCAGCAGTGAACACTTCTCCTACGAGCAGTACTTC.

The DNA of the CDR3 is TGCAGCGTTGCCAATCTGAGGGCGAATGAGCAGTTCTTC. This gives the protein CSVANLRANEQFF. The V and J genes are TRBV29-1 and TRBJ2-1; tentative D call: TRBD2 (5 bases). The CDR3 runs to 13 residues. The germline V gene encodes CDR1 SQVTM and CDR2 ANQGSEA. V lost 4 bases, J lost 7 bases, and 14 bases lay in between.

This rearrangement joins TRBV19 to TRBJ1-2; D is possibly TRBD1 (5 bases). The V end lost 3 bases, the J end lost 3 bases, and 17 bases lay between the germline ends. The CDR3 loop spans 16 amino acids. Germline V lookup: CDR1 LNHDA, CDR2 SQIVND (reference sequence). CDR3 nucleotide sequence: TGTGCCAGTAGTATCCCCACGACAGCCTGGGACTATGGCTACACCTTC. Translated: CASSIPTTAWDYGYTF.

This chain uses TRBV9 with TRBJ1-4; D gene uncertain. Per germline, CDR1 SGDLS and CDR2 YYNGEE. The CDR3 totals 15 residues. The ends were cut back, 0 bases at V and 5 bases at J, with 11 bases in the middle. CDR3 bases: TGTGCCAGCAGCGTAGCTTGGCAGAAGAATGAAAAACTGTTTTTT. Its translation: CASSVAWQKNEKLFF.

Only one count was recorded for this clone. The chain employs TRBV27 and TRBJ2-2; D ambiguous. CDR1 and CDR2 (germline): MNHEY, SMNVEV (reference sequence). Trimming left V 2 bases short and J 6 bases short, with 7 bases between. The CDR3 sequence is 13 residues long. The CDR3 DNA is TGTGCCAGCAGTTTAATGGCGGCCGGGGAGCTGTTTTTT. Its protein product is CASSLMAAGELFF.

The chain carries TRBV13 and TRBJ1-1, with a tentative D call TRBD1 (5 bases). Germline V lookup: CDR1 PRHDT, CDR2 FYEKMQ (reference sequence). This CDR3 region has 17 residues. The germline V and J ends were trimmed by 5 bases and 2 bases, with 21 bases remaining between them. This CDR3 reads CASSPTSVFQGNTEAFF. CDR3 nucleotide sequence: TGTGCCAGCAGCCCTACCTCGGTCTTCCAGGGAAACACTGAAGCTTTCTTT.